This T cell receptor beta chain came from a study of shared clonotypes between healthy human individuals. Broader study findings: Donors were few, which limited the genetic and exposure-history diversity represented.

The germline CDR1 and CDR2 sequences are SGDLS and YYNGEE. The CDR3 extends over 15 amino acids. The V and J ends lost 0 bases and 2 bases, in that order; junction bases with no gene match: 2. On this clone itself: Its antigen is as yet unknown.

From CD4+ cells came CD45RA+ naive and CD45RA-negative memory subsets. Generated by immunoSEQ multiplex PCR, the TCRdb table keeps only in-frame clones and is missing some. The repertoire holds roughly 1,000,000 clones, 75% to 85% seen once, with 0.5% to 0.65% in the top ten. The clonotype was recovered from a man aged 18-30 years in good health. Some clones in this sample may be carry-over from other donors' samples. Sequencing input: memory CD4+ T cells from PBMCs. This sample's subset: CD45RA-negative fraction. The chain links TRBV9 to TRBJ1-3; 7 bases align to TRBD1. The CDR3 spells CASSVEGAPGNTIYF. CDR3 coding DNA: TGTGCCAGCAGCGTAGAGGGGGCGCCTGGAAACACCATATATTTT.